These T cell receptor beta chains were read from a single sample in a study of radiation and T cells in renal cell carcinoma. The protocol was immunoSEQ multiplex PCR, while the TCRdb copy is restricted to in-frame clones and leaves out a portion. Of 150,000 or so clones listed, 88% are singletons. Source: blood, taken from a patient whose treatment included radiotherapy and nephrectomy. These receptors were obtained from a woman between 70 and 85 years old with renal cell carcinoma. The conserved cysteine and the conserved F or W are not part of the CDR3 here. Fields, in order: V gene, J gene, CDR3 protein.

>TRBV7-9|TRBJ2-6
ASSPDIGRGHSGANVLT
>TRBV5-1|TRBJ2-3
ASSLGGDTQY
>TRBV5-6|TRBJ2-1
ASSLKYRHNEQF
>TRBV5-1|TRBJ2-5
ASTLTGEETQY
>TRBV5-6|TRBJ2-2
ASSSDRVSGELF
>TRBV7-8|TRBJ1-5
ASSPGTGDQPQH
>TRBV4-3|TRBJ2-2
ASSPGTGDNTGELF
>TRBV30|TRBJ1-2
AWSKGWANYGYT
>TRBV4-1|TRBJ1-2
ASSPYLAGSGYGYT
>TRBV6-6|TRBJ1-3
ASSSTQGISGNTIY
>TRBV20-1|TRBJ1-1
SADRGAEAF
>TRBV7-6|TRBJ1-6
ASSLAPLNSLNNSPLH
>TRBV6-5|TRBJ2-2
ASRQQGFTGELF
>TRBV28|TRBJ1-1
ASSLPTGLAF
>TRBV5-1|TRBJ2-5
ASSFTSGDETQY
>TRBV5-1|TRBJ2-1
ASSSGNNEQF
>TRBV30|TRBJ1-1
AWNYRGPVLDTEAF
>TRBV7-2|TRBJ2-1
ASSSTGGPYNEQF
>TRBV18|TRBJ1-1
ASSPPENTEAF
>TRBV23-1|TRBJ1-6
ASSQSGETGQFNSPLH
>TRBV15|TRBJ1-1
ATSRDAMNTEAF
>TRBV6-5|TRBJ2-1
ASSRFSGEQF
>TRBV18|TRBJ1-4
ASSPRLATNEKLF
>TRBV6-5|TRBJ1-2
ASTTQGGGYGYT
>TRBV7-3|TRBJ1-1
ASSLTGLNTEAF